These 22 T cell receptor beta chains were all obtained from the same sample, sequenced in a study of cytomegalovirus exposure and HLA in healthy donors. 60 Vbeta and 13 Jbeta primers were used in PCR. Method: immunoSEQ multiplex PCR; TCRdb's copy keeps in-frame clones and lacks some. Its table lists some 62,000 clones. The source material was PBMCs. Source of these receptors: a man in his thirties or forties in good health and CMV-seropositive.

V and J are TRBV2 and TRBJ2-1; TRBD2 matches 12 bases. CDR1 and CDR2 from the germline V gene are SNHLY and FYNNEI. V lost 2 bases and J lost 7; bases outside the gene matches: 3. The CDR3 consists of 15 residues. The CDR3 spells CASSELAGGRNEQFF. The CDR3 DNA is TGTGCCAGCAGTGAACTAGCGGGAGGGCGAAATGAGCAGTTCTTC.

The chain links TRBV2 to TRBJ2-1, with D maybe TRBD2 (6 bases). The CDR3 has 16 amino acids. Per germline, CDR1 SNHLY and CDR2 FYNNEI. Trimming stripped 3 bases from V and 5 bases from J, with 17 bases between. The CDR3 nucleotides read TGTGCCAGCAGTGATATTGCGGGACGGGTTGACAATGAGCAGTTCTTC. Its protein is CASSDIAGRVDNEQFF.

The rearrangement uses TRBV7-6 and TRBJ1-4; 9 bases match TRBD1. The CDR3 has 16 residues. Germline CDR1 is SGHVS and CDR2 is FNYEAQ. Trimming took 1 base from V and 4 from J; bases not matched to a gene: 4. For the CDR3, the DNA is TGTGCCAGCAGCTTAGTGCCGGGACAGGGTAATGAAAAACTGTTTTTT. Amino acid sequence: CASSLVPGQGNEKLFF.

The chain joins TRBV2 to TRBJ1-1; TRBD1 might be the D (5 bases). CDR1 and CDR2 (germline): SNHLY, FYNNEI. The CDR3 extends over 14 amino acids. V was clipped by 4 bases and J by 0 bases, with 9 bases between them. CDR3 in DNA: TGTGCCAGCAGTGCCAGACAGATGAACACTGAAGCTTTCTTT. Residues: CASSARQMNTEAFF.

This chain connects TRBV29-1 to TRBJ2-3; D is possibly TRBD2 (6 bases). This CDR3 contains 14 residues. With 4 bases removed from V and 4 bases from J, the gap between germline ends came to 15 bases. Germline values: CDR1 SQVTM, CDR2 ANQGSEA. DNA for the CDR3: TGCAGCGTTGTAGGGCAGGGAGGATCAGATACGCAGTATTTT. This codes for CSVVGQGGSDTQYF.

Concerning this clone: At one boundary the junction diverges from the germline segment, which might be a read error. CDR3 nucleotides: TGTGCCATCAGTGAGCCATACTCGGGACAGGGCCGGTTT. It codes for CAISEPYSGQGRF. The chain combines TRBV10-3 with TRBJ1-1, with 9 positions matching TRBD1. Germline V CDR1 and CDR2: ENHRY, SYGVKD. The CDR3 has 13 residues.

The V and J genes are TRBV4-1 and TRBJ1-2; D is undetermined. In germline, CDR1 is MGHRA, CDR2 YSYEKL. The CDR3 consists of 12 residues. V lost 1 base and J lost 2, with 2 bases in between. CDR3 DNA: TGCGCCAGCAGCCAAGCAAACTATGGCTACACCTTC. Residues: CASSQANYGYTF.

The V gene is TRBV4-1, the J gene TRBJ1-5, with D hard to call. This CDR3 comprises 14 residues. Germline V gives CDR1 MGHRA, CDR2 YSYEKL. The germline V and J ends were trimmed by 1 base and 6 bases, with 10 bases remaining between them. The CDR3 is CASSQVLTGQPQHF. The CDR3 DNA reads as TGCGCCAGCAGCCAAGTACTCACTGGTCAGCCCCAGCATTTT.

The V and J genes are TRBV6-5 and TRBJ2-5, with D perhaps TRBD2 (7 bases). CDR3 length: 15 residues. V lost 0 bases and J lost 2, with 10 bases in between. Germline V gene lookup returns CDR1 MNHEY and CDR2 SVGAGI. CDR3 nucleotide sequence: TGTGCCAGCAGTTACTCCGGGGGGCGGCAAGAGACCCAGTACTTC. Protein sequence: CASSYSGGRQETQYF.

V is TRBV30 and J is TRBJ2-7; tentatively, D is TRBD2 (5 bases). CDR1 GTSNPN and CDR2 SVGIG come from the germline V gene (reference sequence). This CDR3 comprises 14 residues. Trimming took off 0 bases at V and 6 bases at J, with 15 bases between the two ends. CDR3 DNA: TGTGCCTGGAGTGTCGACGCGGGCCTTTCCGAGCAGTACTTC. Protein: CAWSVDAGLSEQYF.

This chain's CDR3 is CASSLGGSGTGNTEAFF. For the CDR3, the DNA is TGTGCCAGCAGCTTAGGGGGGTCCGGGACAGGGAACACTGAAGCTTTCTTT. The rearrangement joins TRBV7-2 to TRBJ1-1; 8 bases agree with TRBD1. The junction had 8 bases not matched to a gene; V was cut back by 1 base and J by 1 base. The germline V gene has CDR1 SGHTA and CDR2 FQGNSA. The CDR3 loop spans 17 amino acids.

This chain connects TRBV13 to TRBJ2-3; 12 nucleotides match TRBD2. After removal of 5 bases from V and 5 bases from J, the junction contained 8 bases not matched to a gene. The CDR3 length is 16 residues. Germline CDR1 and CDR2: PRHDT and FYEKMQ (reference sequence). The CDR3 DNA sequence: TGTGCCAGCAGCCACAGGACTAGCGGGATGAAAGATACGCAGTATTTT. This translates into CASSHRTSGMKDTQYF.

The gene calls are TRBV5-1 and TRBJ1-1; D not resolved. CDR1 and CDR2 from the germline V gene are SGHRS and YFSETQ. V was cut by 0 bases and J by 7 bases, with 10 bases left in between. The CDR3 loop spans 13 amino acids. The CDR3 protein is CASSLVLAGEAFF. CDR3 nucleotide sequence: TGCGCCAGCAGCTTGGTTTTGGCAGGTGAAGCTTTCTTT.

The chain joins TRBV5-1 to TRBJ1-4; D uncertain. Germline CDR1 reads SGHRS; CDR2 reads YFSETQ. Trimming left V 5 bases short and J 8 bases short, with 10 bases between. This CDR3 comprises 12 residues. In nucleotides, the CDR3 is TGCGCCAGCAGTTTCGAGAACGAAAAACTGTTTTTT. Amino acid sequence: CASSFENEKLFF.

V and J are TRBV19 and TRBJ2-3; 8 bases agree with TRBD2. CDR1 is LNHDA and CDR2 is SQIVND in the germline V gene (reference sequence). V was pared by 7 bases and J by 4 bases, with 13 bases of the junction left unmatched. This CDR3 comprises 16 residues. As DNA, the CDR3 is TGTGCCAGTAACCCCGCCCCGGGGGGGAAGCCAGATACGCAGTATTTT. Protein product: CASNPAPGGKPDTQYF.

The chain carries TRBV30 and TRBJ2-7; the D gene is possibly TRBD1 (6 bases). The V gene's germline CDR1 is GTSNPN and CDR2 SVGIG (reference sequence). The CDR3 consists of 12 residues. Deletions cut 8 bases from V and 0 bases from J, with 11 bases between. Written as DNA, the CDR3 is TGTGCCGGGGCAGGGGTCTCCTACGAGCAGTACTTC. This codes for CAGAGVSYEQYF.

The gene calls are TRBV28 and TRBJ1-1, with a possible D match to TRBD1 (5 bases). This CDR3 has 14 residues. The V end was cut by 6 bases, the J end by 8 bases, with 19 bases between. Germline CDR1 is MDHEN and CDR2 is SYDVKM. DNA for the CDR3: TGTGCCAGCAGGGGGGAGGGCCCCAAGGGGGAAGCTTTCTTT. It yields the protein CASRGEGPKGEAFF.

The gene calls are TRBV4-2 and TRBJ2-7; 13 nucleotides match TRBD2. CDR1 and CDR2 (germline): LGHNA, YNFKEQ. V shed 7 bases and J 2 bases; nucleotides not matched to a gene: 2. The CDR3 is 14 residues long. CDR3 in DNA: TGTGCCAGCACCGGGACTAGCGGGGCCTACGAGCAGTACTTC. Translated: CASTGTSGAYEQYF.

Here the CDR3 DNA reads TGTGCCAGCAGTTACGAGGACTTTCGACGAGGGCCTGAAGCTTTCTTT. It is translated as CASSYEDFRRGPEAFF. J is TRBJ1-1 and V is TRBV6-5; D is unclear. Trimming cost V 2 bases and J 6 bases, with 19 bases left between them. There are 16 residues in the CDR3. Per germline, CDR1 MNHEY and CDR2 SVGAGI.

In DNA form, the CDR3 reads TGTGCCAGCAGCGTAGCTGGCGGGAGGGCGAAGTATGAGCAGTTCTTC. This encodes CASSVAGGRAKYEQFF. This chain uses TRBV9 with TRBJ2-1; 9 bases match TRBD2. The CDR3 extends over 16 amino acids. Germline lookup yields CDR1 SGDLS and CDR2 YYNGEE. V lost 0 bases to trimming and J lost 8 bases; unmatched junction nucleotides: 9.

The gene calls are TRBV5-5 and TRBJ2-7; tentative D call: TRBD2 (5 bases). V shed 2 bases and J shed 2 bases, with 14 bases lying between them. CDR1 is SGHKS and CDR2 is YYEKEE in the germline V gene (reference sequence). The CDR3 loop spans 15 amino acids. CDR3: CASSFVGLDAYEQYF. CDR3 sequence (DNA): TGTGCCAGCAGCTTCGTCGGACTGGACGCCTACGAGCAGTACTTC.

Of note for this clone: One end of the junction does not line up with germline, which may come from a read error. V gene TRBV19 combines with J gene TRBJ2-1; 7 bases fit TRBD2. CDR3 length: 16 amino acids. Germline V gives CDR1 LNHDA, CDR2 SQIVND (reference sequence). This CDR3 is CASSIDASGSDNEQFF. The CDR3 region has the DNA TGTGCCAGTAGTATAGATGCTAGCGGCTCCGACAATGAGCAGTTCTTC.